This T cell receptor beta chain derives from a study of T-cell reconstitution after alpha-beta-depleted transplantation in children. This clonotype has just a few counts. Its antigen is not identified. Study outcomes and limitations: In some patients, recipient T cells and intrathymic progenitors surviving conditioning explained high day-60 diversity.

This CDR3 region has 14 residues. With V trimmed by 4 bases and J by 3 bases, 6 bases remained unmatched. Germline V gene lookup returns CDR1 DFQATT and CDR2 SNEGSKA (reference sequence). Preparation of the TCRbeta library used unique molecular identifiers. MiXCR, run by TCRdb on the PCR reads, gives a single entry per CDR3 protein. Among about 440,000 distinct CDR3 sequences listed, approximately 41% were seen once. This TCR derives from a girl aged 2-15 years with aplastic anemia, due to receive a stem cell transplant. Sequences were derived from PBMCs, sampled before TCRalphabeta/CD19-depleted stem cell transplant. J is TRBJ2-1 and V is TRBV20-1; 7 bases fit TRBD1. Written as DNA, the CDR3 is TGCAGTGCTACCGGGACAGACTACTACAATGAGCAGTTCTTC. As protein: CSATGTDYYNEQFF.